This T cell receptor beta chain emerged from a study of shared clonotypes between healthy human individuals. Germline-derived CDR1 and CDR2 are KGHSH and LQKENI. The V end lost 5 bases, the J end lost 8 bases, and 10 bases lay between the germline ends. This CDR3 region has 12 residues. TCRdb's copy holds only in-frame clones and misses some; the assay was immunoSEQ multiplex PCR. The sample includes approximately 1,500,000 clones, roughly 96% of them seen just once. Sequencing was carried out using naive CD4+ T cells sorted from blood. The subset denotes: CD45RA+ positively selected. The V gene is TRBV18, the J gene TRBJ2-1, with D unresolved. This receptor was taken from a man younger than 45 in good health. Here the CDR3 DNA reads TGTGCCAGCTCAACCGGTTTCGATGAGCAGTTCTTC. Its protein is CASSTGFDEQFF.